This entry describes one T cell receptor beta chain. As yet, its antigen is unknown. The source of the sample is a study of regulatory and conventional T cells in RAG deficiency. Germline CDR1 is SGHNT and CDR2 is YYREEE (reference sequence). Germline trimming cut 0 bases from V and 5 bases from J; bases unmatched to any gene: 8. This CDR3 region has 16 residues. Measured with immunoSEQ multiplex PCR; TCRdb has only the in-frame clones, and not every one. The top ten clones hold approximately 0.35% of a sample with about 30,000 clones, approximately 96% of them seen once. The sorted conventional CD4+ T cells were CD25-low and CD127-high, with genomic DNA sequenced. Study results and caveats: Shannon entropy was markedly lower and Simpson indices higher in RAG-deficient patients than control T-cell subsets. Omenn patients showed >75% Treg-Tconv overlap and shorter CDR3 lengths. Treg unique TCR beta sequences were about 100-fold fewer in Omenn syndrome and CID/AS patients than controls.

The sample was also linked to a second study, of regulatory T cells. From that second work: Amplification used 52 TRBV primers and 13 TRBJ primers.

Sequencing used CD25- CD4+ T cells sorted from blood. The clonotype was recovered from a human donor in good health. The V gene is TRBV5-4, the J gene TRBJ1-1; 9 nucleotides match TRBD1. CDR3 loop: CASSLAATGGHTEAFF. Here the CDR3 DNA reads TGTGCCAGCAGCTTGGCGGCCACAGGGGGCCATACTGAAGCTTTCTTT. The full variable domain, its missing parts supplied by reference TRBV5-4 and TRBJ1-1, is ETGVTQSPTHLIKTRGQQVTLRCSSQSGHNTVSWYQQALGQGPQFIFQYYREEENGRGNFPPRFSGLQFPNYSSELNVNALELDDSALYLCASSLAATGGHTEAFFGQGTRLTVV.